Reported below is one TCR beta chain. It lacks a known antigen. No per-base quality is available; no much larger clone lies one base away. CDR1 and CDR2 are read off the germline V gene as SGHRS and YFSETQ. There are 15 amino acids in the CDR3, from cysteine to phenylalanine inclusive. The DNA shown is the 45-base CDR3, in frame from base 1. V and J are trimmed by 4 bases and 6 bases, and the gene matches miss 13 bases of the junction. This entry comes from a study of Ad26.COV2.S vaccination and SARS-CoV-2 variants (dated by TCRdb to about 2021). Concerning the study at large: Donors in the vaccine arm were drawn from COV1001, a multicentre, randomized, double-blind, placebo-controlled phase I-IIa trial testing Ad26.COV2.S in healthy adults. Trial participants were randomized into five groups of five, in which low-dose or high-dose Ad26.COV2.S was given once or twice, or placebo was given on both occasions. Ad26.COV2.S was administered intramuscularly at 5 x 10^10 or 1 x 10^11 viral particles, either as a single shot or as two shots given 56 days apart. Investigators did not know the trial group allocation while performing experiments and assessing outcomes. The TCR-sequenced set comprised approximately 32 samples: around 20 Ad26.COV2.S vaccine recipients, 5 placebo recipients and 8 SARS-CoV-2 convalescent individuals. Sequencing of the TCRbeta repertoire served to evaluate the specificity and breadth of SARS-CoV-2-reactive T cell receptors following Ad26.COV2.S vaccination.

The paper's findings and limits, for the study overall: Compared with placebo recipients, Ad26.COV2.S recipients showed higher spike-specific TCR breadth (P = 0.0014). According to the authors, total T cell responses may have been underestimated by the TCR breadth and depth analyses. Vaccine and placebo recipients had comparable non-spike TCR breadth, which fits with the vaccine containing only spike. After vaccination, spike-specific CD8+ and CD4+ T cell responses were reported to show substantial breadth. The study lacked the statistical power to compare responses across vaccine doses or regimens.

This sample's treatment or condition label indicates: 15 to 20 received Ad26.COV2.S at low or high dose, single or two shots; a few received placebo; per-sample allocation not given. For vaccine and placebo recipients, the sequenced repertoires came from samples collected on day 63 after the first injection. Cohort 1b enrolled about two dozen adults aged 18-55 years at a single site in Boston, USA, between 29 July and 7 August 2020. Ad26.COV2.S was a replication-incompetent adenovirus type 26 vector expressing a prefusion-stabilized SARS-CoV-2 spike protein from the original Wuhan strain. The immunoSEQ Assay was used to sequence TCRbeta CDR3 regions. After extraction, genomic DNA underwent amplification by bias-controlled multiplex PCR, followed by high-throughput sequencing. Regarding the original processing steps: To quantify the absolute abundance of every unique TCRbeta CDR3 region, sequences were collapsed and filtered. T cell fraction was estimated by normalizing TCRbeta template counts to usable DNA, with usable DNA measured through amplification of reference genes found in all nucleated cells. Repertoire TCRs were annotated as SARS-CoV-2-specific when V gene, CDR3 amino acid sequence and J gene were exactly matched to a known reactive TCR set. MIRA supplied the reference SARS-CoV-2 TCR set, which was filtered for enrichment in COVID-19-positive ImmuneCODE repertoires so that public or cross-reactive TCRs were removed. Using the MIRA antigens, annotated TCRs were further analysed by specific ORF or by position within an ORF. Depth was the summed frequency of annotated unique rearrangements, while breadth was defined as annotated unique rearrangements over total unique productive rearrangements. Two-sided Wilcoxon rank-sum tests were applied when comparing TCR breadth between groups. TCRdb's version of the immuneACCESS table is confined to in-frame rearrangements and falls short of the full clone set. An unresolved V gene accounts for under half of the shortfall where checked; the remainder is of unknown origin. V and J calls and clone size are as listed in that table; D and trimming were resolved from the DNA. Within this sample are a few hundred thousand clones, with around 93% of them counted one time only. Of the sample, less than 2% is held by the ten largest clones.

This TCR was sampled from a person aged 18-60 years who received the Ad26.COV2.S COVID-19 vaccine or a placebo. The material sequenced was peripheral blood, taken in a trial of Ad26.COV2.S vaccine versus placebo. Here the chain combines TRBV5-1 and TRBJ2-7, and 7 bases in between align with TRBD2. At the DNA level, the sequence is TGCGCCAGCAGCCTTGATCCCGGTGGGGAGGGCGAGCAGTACTTC. This sequence encodes CASSLDPGGEGEQYF.